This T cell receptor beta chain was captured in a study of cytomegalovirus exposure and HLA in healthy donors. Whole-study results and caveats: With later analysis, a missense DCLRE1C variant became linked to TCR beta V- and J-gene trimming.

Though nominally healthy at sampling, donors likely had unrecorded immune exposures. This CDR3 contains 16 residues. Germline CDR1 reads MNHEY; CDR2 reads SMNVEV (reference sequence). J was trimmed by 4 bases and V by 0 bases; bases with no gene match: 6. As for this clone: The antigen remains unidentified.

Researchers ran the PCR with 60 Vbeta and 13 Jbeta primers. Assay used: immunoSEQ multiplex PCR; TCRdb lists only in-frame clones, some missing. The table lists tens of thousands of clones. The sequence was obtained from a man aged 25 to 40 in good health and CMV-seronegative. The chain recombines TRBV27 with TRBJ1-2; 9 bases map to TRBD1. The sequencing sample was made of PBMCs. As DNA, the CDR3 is TGTGCCAGCAGTTTATCGGGGCGGGACAGGGTCTATGGCTACACCTTC. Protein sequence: CASSLSGRDRVYGYTF.